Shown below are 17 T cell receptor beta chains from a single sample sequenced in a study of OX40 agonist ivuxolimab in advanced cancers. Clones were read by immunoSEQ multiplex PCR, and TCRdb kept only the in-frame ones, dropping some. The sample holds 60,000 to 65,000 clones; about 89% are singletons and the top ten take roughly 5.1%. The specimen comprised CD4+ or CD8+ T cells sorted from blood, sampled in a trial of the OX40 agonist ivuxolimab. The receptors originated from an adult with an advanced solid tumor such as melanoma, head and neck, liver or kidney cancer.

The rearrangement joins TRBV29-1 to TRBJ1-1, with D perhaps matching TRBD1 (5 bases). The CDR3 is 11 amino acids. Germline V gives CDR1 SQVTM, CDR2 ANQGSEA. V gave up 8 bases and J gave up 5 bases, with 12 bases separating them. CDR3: CSMRGVTEAFF. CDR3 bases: TGCAGCATGAGAGGGGTAACTGAAGCTTTCTTT.

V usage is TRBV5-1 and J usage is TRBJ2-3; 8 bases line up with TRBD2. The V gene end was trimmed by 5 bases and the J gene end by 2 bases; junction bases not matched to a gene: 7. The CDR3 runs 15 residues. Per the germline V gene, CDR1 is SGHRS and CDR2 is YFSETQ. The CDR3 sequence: CASSFGSGDTDTQYF. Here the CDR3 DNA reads TGCGCCAGCAGTTTCGGTAGCGGGGACACAGATACGCAGTATTTT.

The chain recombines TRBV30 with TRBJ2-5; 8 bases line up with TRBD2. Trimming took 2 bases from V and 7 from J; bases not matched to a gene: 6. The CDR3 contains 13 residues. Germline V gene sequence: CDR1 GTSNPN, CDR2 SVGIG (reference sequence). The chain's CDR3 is CAWSPSGSGTQYF. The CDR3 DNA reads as TGTGCCTGGAGTCCGAGCGGGAGTGGGACCCAGTACTTC.

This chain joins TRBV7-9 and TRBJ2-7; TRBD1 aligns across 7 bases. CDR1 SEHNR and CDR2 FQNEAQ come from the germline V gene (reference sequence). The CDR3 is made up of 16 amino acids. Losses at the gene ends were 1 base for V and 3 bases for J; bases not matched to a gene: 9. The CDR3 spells CASSLGLGAGGYEQYF. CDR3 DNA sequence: TGTGCCAGCAGCTTAGGGCTCGGGGCAGGGGGCTACGAGCAGTACTTC.

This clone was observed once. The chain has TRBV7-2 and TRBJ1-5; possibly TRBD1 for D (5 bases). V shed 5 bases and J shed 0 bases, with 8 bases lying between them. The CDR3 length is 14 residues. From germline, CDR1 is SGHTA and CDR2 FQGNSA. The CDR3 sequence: CASSRGGSNQPQHF. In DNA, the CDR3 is TGTGCCAGCAGCCGTGGGGGTAGCAATCAGCCCCAGCATTTT. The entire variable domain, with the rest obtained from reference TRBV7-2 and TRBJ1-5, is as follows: GAGVSQSPSNKVTEKGKDVELRCDPISGHTALYWYRQSLGQGLEFLIYFQGNSAPDKSGLPSDRFSAERTGGSVSTLTIQRTQQEDSAVYLCASSRGGSNQPQHFGDGTRLSIL.

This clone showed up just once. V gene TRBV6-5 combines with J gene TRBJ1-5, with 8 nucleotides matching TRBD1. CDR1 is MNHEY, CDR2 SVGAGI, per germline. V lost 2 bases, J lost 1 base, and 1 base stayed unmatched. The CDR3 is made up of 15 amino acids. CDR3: CASSYTGGSNQPQHF. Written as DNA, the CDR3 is TGTGCCAGCAGTTACACAGGGGGGAGCAATCAGCCCCAGCATTTT.

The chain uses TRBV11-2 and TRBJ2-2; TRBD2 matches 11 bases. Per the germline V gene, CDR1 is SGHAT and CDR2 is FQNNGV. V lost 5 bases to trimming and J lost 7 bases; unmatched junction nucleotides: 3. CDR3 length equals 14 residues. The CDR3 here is CASSKTSGNGELFF. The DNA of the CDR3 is TGTGCCAGCAGCAAGACTAGCGGGAACGGGGAGCTGTTTTTT.

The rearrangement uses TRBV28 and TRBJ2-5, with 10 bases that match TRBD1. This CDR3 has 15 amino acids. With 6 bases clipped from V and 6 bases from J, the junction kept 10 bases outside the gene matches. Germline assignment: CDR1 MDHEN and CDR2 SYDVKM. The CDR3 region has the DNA TGTGCCAGCAGCTCTGACAGGGGGCGAAGACAGACCCAGTACTTC. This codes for CASSSDRGRRQTQYF.

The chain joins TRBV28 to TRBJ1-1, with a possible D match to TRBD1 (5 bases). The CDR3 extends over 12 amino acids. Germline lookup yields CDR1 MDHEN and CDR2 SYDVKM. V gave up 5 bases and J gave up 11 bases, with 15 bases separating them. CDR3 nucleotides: TGTGCCAGCAGTGGGGGAGGGTCCAGGGCTTTCTTT. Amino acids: CASSGGGSRAFF.

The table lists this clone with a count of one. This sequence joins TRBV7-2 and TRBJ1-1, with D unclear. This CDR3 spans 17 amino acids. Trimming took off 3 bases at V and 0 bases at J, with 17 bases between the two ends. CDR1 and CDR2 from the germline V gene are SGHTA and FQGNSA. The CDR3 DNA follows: TGTGCCAGCAGCTTTACTCCCATCGGGGTTTTGAACACTGAAGCTTTCTTT. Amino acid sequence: CASSFTPIGVLNTEAFF.

The CDR3 is CASSYEGAGMHNEQFF. The CDR3 nucleotides read TGTGCCAGCAGTTACGAGGGGGCCGGTATGCACAATGAGCAGTTCTTC. The chain couples TRBV6-6 to TRBJ2-1; 7 positions agree with TRBD1. The junction had 9 bases not matched to a gene; V was cut back by 2 bases and J by 5 bases. The length of the CDR3 is 16 residues. Germline assignment: CDR1 MNHNY and CDR2 SVGAGI (reference sequence).

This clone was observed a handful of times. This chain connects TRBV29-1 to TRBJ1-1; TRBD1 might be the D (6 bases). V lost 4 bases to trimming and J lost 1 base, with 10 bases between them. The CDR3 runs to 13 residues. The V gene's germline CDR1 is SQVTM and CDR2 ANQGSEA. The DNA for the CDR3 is TGCAGCGTTGGGGGGGCTGGGAACACTGAAGCTTTCTTT. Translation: CSVGGAGNTEAFF. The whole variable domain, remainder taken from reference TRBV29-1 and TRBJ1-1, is SAVISQKPSRDICQRGTSLTIQCQVDSQVTMMFWYRQQPGQSLTLIATANQGSEATYESGFVIDKFPISRPNLTFSTLTVSNMSPEDSSIYLCSVGGAGNTEAFFGQGTRLTVV.

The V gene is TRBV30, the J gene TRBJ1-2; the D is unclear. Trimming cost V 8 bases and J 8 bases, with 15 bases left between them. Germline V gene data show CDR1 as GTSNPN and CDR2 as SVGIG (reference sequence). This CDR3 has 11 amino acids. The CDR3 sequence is CANKDLEGYTF. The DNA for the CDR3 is TGTGCCAACAAAGACTTGGAGGGCTACACCTTC.

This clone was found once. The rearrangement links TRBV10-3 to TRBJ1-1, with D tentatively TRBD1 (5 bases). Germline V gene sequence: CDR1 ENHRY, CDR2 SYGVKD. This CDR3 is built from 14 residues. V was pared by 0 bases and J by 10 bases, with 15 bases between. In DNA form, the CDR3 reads TGTGCCATCAGTGAGTCGGGTCAGGGATCAGCAGCTTTCTTT. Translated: CAISESGQGSAAFF.

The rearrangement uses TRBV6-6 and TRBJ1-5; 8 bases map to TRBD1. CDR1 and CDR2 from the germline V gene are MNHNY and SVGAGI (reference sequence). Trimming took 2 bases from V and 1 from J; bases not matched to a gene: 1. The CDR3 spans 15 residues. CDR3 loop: CASSYTGGSNQPQHF. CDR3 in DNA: TGTGCCAGCAGTTACACAGGGGGGAGCAATCAGCCCCAGCATTTT.

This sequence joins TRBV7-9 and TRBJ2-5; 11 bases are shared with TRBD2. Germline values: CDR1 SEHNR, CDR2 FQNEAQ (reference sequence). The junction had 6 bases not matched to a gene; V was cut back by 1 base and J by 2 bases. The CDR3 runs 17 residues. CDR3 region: CASSLGSLAGGQETQYF. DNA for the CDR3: TGTGCCAGCAGCTTAGGCTCGCTAGCGGGAGGACAAGAGACCCAGTACTTC.

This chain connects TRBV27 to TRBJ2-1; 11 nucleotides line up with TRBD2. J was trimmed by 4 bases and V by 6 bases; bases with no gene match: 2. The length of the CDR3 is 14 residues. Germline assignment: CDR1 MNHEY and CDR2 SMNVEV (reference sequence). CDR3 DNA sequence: TGTGCCAGCAGGCCTAGCGGGAGGTACAATGAGCAGTTCTTC. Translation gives CASRPSGRYNEQFF.